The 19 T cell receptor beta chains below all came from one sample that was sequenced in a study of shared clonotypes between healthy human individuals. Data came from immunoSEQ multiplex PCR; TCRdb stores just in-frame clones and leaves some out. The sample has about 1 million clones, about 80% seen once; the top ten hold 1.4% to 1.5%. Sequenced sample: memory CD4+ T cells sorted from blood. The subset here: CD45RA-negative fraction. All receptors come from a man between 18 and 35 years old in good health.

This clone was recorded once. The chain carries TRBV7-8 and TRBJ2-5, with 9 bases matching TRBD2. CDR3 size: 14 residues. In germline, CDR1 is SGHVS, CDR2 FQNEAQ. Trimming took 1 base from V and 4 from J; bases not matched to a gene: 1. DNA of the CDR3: TGTGCCAGCAGCTTAGGCGGGGGGGGAGAGACCCAGTACTTC. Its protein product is CASSLGGGGETQYF.

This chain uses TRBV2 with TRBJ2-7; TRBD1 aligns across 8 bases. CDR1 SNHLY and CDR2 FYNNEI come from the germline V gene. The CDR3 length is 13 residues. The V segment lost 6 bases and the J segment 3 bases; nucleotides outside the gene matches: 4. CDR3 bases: TGTGCCAGCAGATTGGACAGGGACTACGAGCAGTACTTC. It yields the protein CASRLDRDYEQYF.

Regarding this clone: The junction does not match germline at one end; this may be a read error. CDR3 region: CASSFGDRGSKGYTF. The CDR3 DNA is TGTGCCAGTAGTTTCGGGGACAGGGGCTCTAAAGGCTACACCTTC. V and J are TRBV28 and TRBJ1-2, with 10 bases lining up with TRBD1. The length of the CDR3 is 15 residues. Germline CDR1 MDHEN, CDR2 SYDVKM.

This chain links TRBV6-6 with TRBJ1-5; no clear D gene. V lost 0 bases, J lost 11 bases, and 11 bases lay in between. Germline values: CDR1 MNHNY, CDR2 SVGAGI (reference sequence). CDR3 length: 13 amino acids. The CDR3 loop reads CASSYSLSSAQHF. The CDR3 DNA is TGTGCCAGCAGTTACTCACTCAGCTCGGCCCAGCATTTT.

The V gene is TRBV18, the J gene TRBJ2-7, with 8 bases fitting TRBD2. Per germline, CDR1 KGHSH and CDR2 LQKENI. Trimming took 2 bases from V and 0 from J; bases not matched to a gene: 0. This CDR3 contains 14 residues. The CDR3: CASSPAGGSYEQYF. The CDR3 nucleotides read TGTGCCAGCTCACCAGCGGGGGGCTCCTACGAGCAGTACTTC. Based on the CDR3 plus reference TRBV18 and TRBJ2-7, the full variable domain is NAGVMQNPRHLVRRRGQEARLRCSPMKGHSHVYWYRQLPEEGLKFMVYLQKENIIDESGMPKERFSAEFPKEGPSILRIQQVVRGDSAAYFCASSPAGGSYEQYFGPGTRLTVT.

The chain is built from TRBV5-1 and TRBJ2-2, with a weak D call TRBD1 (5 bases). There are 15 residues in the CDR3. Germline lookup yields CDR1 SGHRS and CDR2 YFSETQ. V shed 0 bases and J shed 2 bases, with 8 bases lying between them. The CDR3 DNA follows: TGCGCCAGCAGCTTGGCCAGGGTAAACACCGGGGAGCTGTTTTTT. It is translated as CASSLARVNTGELFF. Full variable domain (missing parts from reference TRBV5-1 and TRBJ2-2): KAGVTQTPRYLIKTRGQQVTLSCSPISGHRSVSWYQQTPGQGLQFLFEYFSETQRNKGNFPGRFSGRQFSNSRSEMNVSTLELGDSALYLCASSLARVNTGELFFGEGSRLTVL.

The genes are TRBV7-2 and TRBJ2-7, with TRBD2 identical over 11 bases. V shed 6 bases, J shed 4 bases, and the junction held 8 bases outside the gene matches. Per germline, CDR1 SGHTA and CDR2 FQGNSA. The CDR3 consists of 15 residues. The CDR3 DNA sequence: TGTGCCAGCAGTCTTAGCGGGAGGGCCGTTTACGAGCAGTACTTC. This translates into CASSLSGRAVYEQYF.

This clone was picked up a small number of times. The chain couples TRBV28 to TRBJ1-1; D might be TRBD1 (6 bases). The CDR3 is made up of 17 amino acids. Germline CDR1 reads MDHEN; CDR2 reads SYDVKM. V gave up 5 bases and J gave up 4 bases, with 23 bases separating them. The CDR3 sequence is CASSSSSRGGSTTEAFF. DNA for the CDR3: TGTGCCAGCAGTAGTTCATCAAGGGGGGGTTCGACCACTGAAGCTTTCTTT.

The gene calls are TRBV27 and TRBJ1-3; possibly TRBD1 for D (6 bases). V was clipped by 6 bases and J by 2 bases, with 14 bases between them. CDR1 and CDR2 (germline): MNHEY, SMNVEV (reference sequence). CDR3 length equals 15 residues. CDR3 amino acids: CASRSAGGAGNTIYF. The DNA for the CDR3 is TGTGCCAGCAGATCCGCTGGGGGCGCTGGAAACACCATATATTTT.

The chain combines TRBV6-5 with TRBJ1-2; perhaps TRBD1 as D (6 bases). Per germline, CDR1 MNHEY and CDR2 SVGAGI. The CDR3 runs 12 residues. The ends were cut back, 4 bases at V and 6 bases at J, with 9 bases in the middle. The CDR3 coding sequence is TGTGCCAGCAGTTCCCCAGGGGATGGCTACACCTTC. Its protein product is CASSSPGDGYTF.

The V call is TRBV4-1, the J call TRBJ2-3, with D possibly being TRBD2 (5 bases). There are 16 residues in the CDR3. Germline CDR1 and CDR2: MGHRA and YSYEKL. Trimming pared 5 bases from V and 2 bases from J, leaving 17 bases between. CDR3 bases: TGCGCCAGCAGCGCTCGAGCGGCAGTCTACACAGATACGCAGTATTTT. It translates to CASSARAAVYTDTQYF.

This CDR3 is CASSLSNPGRKKQETQYF. Here the CDR3 DNA reads TGTGCCAGCAGTTTATCGAACCCGGGGAGAAAGAAACAAGAGACCCAGTACTTC. This chain links TRBV27 with TRBJ2-5; D perhaps matches TRBD2 (5 bases). The CDR3 has 18 residues. Germline V gives CDR1 MNHEY, CDR2 SMNVEV (reference sequence). V was trimmed by 0 bases and J by 2 bases, leaving 19 bases between them.

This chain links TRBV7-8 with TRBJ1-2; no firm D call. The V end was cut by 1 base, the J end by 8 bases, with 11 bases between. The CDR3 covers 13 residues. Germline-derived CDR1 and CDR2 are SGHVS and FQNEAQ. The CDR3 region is CASSLGRGYGYTF. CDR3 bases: TGTGCCAGCAGCTTAGGTCGGGGTTACGGCTACACCTTC.

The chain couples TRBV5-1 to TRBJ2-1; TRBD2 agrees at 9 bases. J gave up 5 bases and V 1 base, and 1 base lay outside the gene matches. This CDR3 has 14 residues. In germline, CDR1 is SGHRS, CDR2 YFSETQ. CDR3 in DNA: TGCGCCAGCAGCTTGCCTAGCGGGAACAATGAGCAGTTCTTC. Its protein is CASSLPSGNNEQFF. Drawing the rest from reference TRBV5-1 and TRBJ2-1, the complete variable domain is KAGVTQTPRYLIKTRGQQVTLSCSPISGHRSVSWYQQTPGQGLQFLFEYFSETQRNKGNFPGRFSGRQFSNSRSEMNVSTLELGDSALYLCASSLPSGNNEQFFGPGTRLTVL.

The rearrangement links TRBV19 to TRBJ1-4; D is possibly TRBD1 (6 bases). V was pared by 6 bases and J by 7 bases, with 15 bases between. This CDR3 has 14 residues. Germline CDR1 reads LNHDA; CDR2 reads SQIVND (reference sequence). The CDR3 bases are TGTGCCAGTAGACCGGGACAACGGGGTGAAAAACTGTTTTTT. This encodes CASRPGQRGEKLFF.

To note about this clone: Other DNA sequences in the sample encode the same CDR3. CDR3 sequence (DNA): TGTGCCAGCTCACCTGACTACGAGCAGTACTTC. Protein product: CASSPDYEQYF. V is TRBV18 and J is TRBJ2-7; D is ambiguous. Germline V lookup: CDR1 KGHSH, CDR2 LQKENI. This CDR3 contains 11 residues. Trimming took off 3 bases at V and 3 bases at J, with 3 bases between the two ends.

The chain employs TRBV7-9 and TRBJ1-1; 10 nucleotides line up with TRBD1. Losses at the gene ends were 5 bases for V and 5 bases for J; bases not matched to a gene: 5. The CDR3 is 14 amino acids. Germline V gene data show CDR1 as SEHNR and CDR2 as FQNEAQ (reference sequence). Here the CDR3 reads CASSTRTGGTEAFF. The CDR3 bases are TGTGCCAGCAGCACAAGGACAGGGGGAACTGAAGCTTTCTTT.

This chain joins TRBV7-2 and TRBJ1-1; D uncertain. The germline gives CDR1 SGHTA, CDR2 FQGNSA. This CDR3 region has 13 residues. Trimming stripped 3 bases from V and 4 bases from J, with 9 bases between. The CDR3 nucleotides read TGTGCCAGCAGCTTTACGGCAAGCACTGAAGCTTTCTTT. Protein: CASSFTASTEAFF.

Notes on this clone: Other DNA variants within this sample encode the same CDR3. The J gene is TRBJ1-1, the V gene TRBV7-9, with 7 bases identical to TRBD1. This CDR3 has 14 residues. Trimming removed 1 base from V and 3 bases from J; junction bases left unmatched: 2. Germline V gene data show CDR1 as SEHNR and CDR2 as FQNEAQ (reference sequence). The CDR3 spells CASSLDRGDTEAFF. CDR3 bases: TGTGCCAGCAGCTTAGACAGGGGAGACACTGAAGCTTTCTTT.